The rows below give T cell receptor beta chains drawn from one sample of a study of cytomegalovirus exposure and HLA in healthy donors. Clones were sequenced by immunoSEQ multiplex PCR, and TCRdb holds only the in-frame ones, with some missing. Among 140,000 to 150,000 clones listed, roughly 65% were seen once. The sequenced sample consisted of PBMCs. These TCRs come from a man aged 55 to 69 in good health and CMV-seronegative. The CDR3 runs from the conserved cysteine through the conserved F or W. The D gene is left open where the match is weak. The listing skips clone size in some rows; elsewhere it reads once, few, many or a size class.

TGTGCCAGCAGCCCGGAGGGGCGACAACCCTACGAGCAGTACTTC | CASSPEGRQPYEQYF | - | TRBJ2-7 | - | 15 | TRBV7-9
TGTGCCAGCAGTTACGGGGCAGGGAATCAGCCCCAGCATTTT | CASSYGAGNQPQHF | - | TRBJ1-5 | - | 14 | TRBV6-5
TGCGCCAGCAGCCAAGCCGGGACTAGCGGCCCTAGCACAGATACGCAGTATTTT | CASSQAGTSGPSTDTQYF | TRBD2 | TRBJ2-3 | - | 18 | TRBV4-3
TGTGCCAGCAGCTTATTGCGGCTAGCGGGAGAAGAGACCCAGTACTTC | CASSLLRLAGEETQYF | TRBD2 | TRBJ2-5 | - | 16 | TRBV7-2
TGTGCCTGGAGGGGGACAGGGTATGAACCTTCGGCCTACAATGAGCAGTTCTTC | CAWRGTGYEPSAYNEQFF | TRBD1 | TRBJ2-1 | - | 18 | TRBV30
TGTGCCAGCTCACTACAGAATAGCAATCAGCCCCAGCATTTT | CASSLQNSNQPQHF | - | TRBJ1-5 | once | 14 | TRBV18
TGTGCCAGTAGTGCTACCTTCTGGGGGGAGAACACTGAAGCTTTCTTT | CASSATFWGENTEAFF | - | TRBJ1-1 | - | 16 | TRBV19
TGTGCCAGCAGCTGGGACAGGGGCGATGAAAAACTGTTTTTT | CASSWDRGDEKLFF | TRBD1 | TRBJ1-4 | few | 14 | TRBV7-9
TGTGCCAGCAGTTTTGGAGGGTATGGCTACACCTTC | CASSFGGYGYTF | - | TRBJ1-2 | - | 12 | TRBV28
TGTGCCAGCAGTTTACATGAACTCCCTGGGGCCAACGTCCTGACTTTC | CASSLHELPGANVLTF | - | TRBJ2-6 | few | 16 | TRBV28
TGCGCCAGCAGTGAGTCGGAGAGGACACCCCTCTCTGGAAACACCATATATTTT | CASSESERTPLSGNTIYF | - | TRBJ1-3 | - | 18 | TRBV10-1
TGTGCCAGCAGTGAAGACGGGGGGTACTCCTACAATGAGCAGTTCTTC | CASSEDGGYSYNEQFF | TRBD2 | TRBJ2-1 | few | 16 | TRBV6-1
TGTGCCTGGAGTCCAGGGGGTTCCGGGGGAAACACCATATATTTT | CAWSPGGSGGNTIYF | TRBD1 | TRBJ1-3 | - | 15 | TRBV30
TGTGCCAGCAGCTTAGGAGACAGGGAGACTGAAGCTTTCTTT | CASSLGDRETEAFF | TRBD1 | TRBJ1-1 | - | 14 | TRBV13
TGTGCCAGCAGCTTAATGGGTCTAGCGGGAATCACAGATACGCAGTATTTT | CASSLMGLAGITDTQYF | TRBD2 | TRBJ2-3 | - | 17 | TRBV13
TGTGCCTGGACCCAGACAGGACCCACAGATACGCAGTATTTT | CAWTQTGPTDTQYF | - | TRBJ2-3 | - | 14 | TRBV30
TGTGCCAGCAGTTTAATGGACTTTAATCAGCCCCAGCATTTT | CASSLMDFNQPQHF | - | TRBJ1-5 | - | 14 | TRBV28
TGCGCCAGCAGCTTGGATCCAGGGGGCGGCGAGCAGTACTTC | CASSLDPGGGEQYF | TRBD1 | TRBJ2-7 | - | 14 | TRBV5-1
TGTGCCAGCAGCTATGCCGGGAGCGCCTACGAGCAGTACTTC | CASSYAGSAYEQYF | - | TRBJ2-7 | - | 14 | TRBV5-6
TGCGCCAGCACCTCCCCGTCCGAGCAGTACTTC | CASTSPSEQYF | - | TRBJ2-7 | - | 11 | TRBV5-1
TGTGCCAGCAGTAGGGGGGGTGAGCAGTTCTTC | CASSRGGEQFF | - | TRBJ2-1 | - | 11 | TRBV6-4
TGCGCCAGCAGCCTAGGAGTGAGAGGTGGTGGGACAGATACGCAGTATTTT | CASSLGVRGGGTDTQYF | - | TRBJ2-3 | - | 17 | TRBV5-1
TGTGCCTGGAGTTCTGACGTCCCAGGACTGGAGACCCAGTACTTC | CAWSSDVPGLETQYF | - | TRBJ2-5 | - | 15 | TRBV30
TGTGCCAGCTCACCTGGAGTTAACAATGAGCAGTTCTTC | CASSPGVNNEQFF | - | TRBJ2-1 | - | 13 | TRBV18
TGTGCCAGCTCACCAAGGATTCGGGCGGGCTCCTACGAGCAGTACTTC | CASSPRIRAGSYEQYF | - | TRBJ2-7 | - | 16 | TRBV18